These T cell receptor beta chains were read from a single sample in a study of cytomegalovirus exposure and HLA in healthy donors. Data came from immunoSEQ multiplex PCR; TCRdb stores just in-frame clones and leaves some out. The sample has some 95,000 clones, approximately 80% seen once. The material sequenced was PBMCs. These receptors were taken from a woman aged 40 to 50 in good health and CMV-seronegative. Both conserved end residues are part of each CDR3. A D gene is named only where the DNA matches it firmly. Clone sizes are given selectively: once, few, many, or a class where the clone is expanded.

V gene: TRBV6-5
CDR3 length: 16
J gene: TRBJ1-4
D gene: NA
clone size: NA
CDR3 protein: CASSYWASSTNEKLFF
CDR3 DNA: TGTGCCAGCAGTTACTGGGCATCATCAACTAATGAAAAACTGTTTTTT

V gene: TRBV5-5
CDR3 length: 14
J gene: TRBJ1-1
D gene: NA
clone size: NA
CDR3 protein: CASSLLPGNTEAFF
CDR3 DNA: TGTGCCAGCAGCTTACTACCTGGTAACACTGAAGCTTTCTTT

V gene: TRBV6-1
CDR3 length: 13
J gene: TRBJ2-7
D gene: TRBD1
clone size: NA
CDR3 protein: CASTRQGTYEQYF
CDR3 DNA: TGTGCCAGCACTAGACAGGGGACCTACGAGCAGTACTTC

V gene: TRBV7-6
CDR3 length: 14
J gene: TRBJ2-3
D gene: NA
clone size: once
CDR3 protein: CASSASWDTDTQYF
CDR3 DNA: TGTGCCAGCAGCGCTAGCTGGGACACAGATACGCAGTATTTT

V gene: TRBV9
CDR3 length: 14
J gene: TRBJ1-4
D gene: TRBD1
clone size: few
CDR3 protein: CASSPTGASEKLFF
CDR3 DNA: TGTGCCAGCAGTCCGACAGGGGCCAGTGAAAAACTGTTTTTT

V gene: TRBV7-8
CDR3 length: 14
J gene: TRBJ2-7
D gene: NA
clone size: NA
CDR3 protein: CASSLSWTVYEQYF
CDR3 DNA: TGTGCCAGCAGCTTATCGTGGACAGTCTACGAGCAGTACTTC

V gene: TRBV29-1
CDR3 length: 17
J gene: TRBJ2-5
D gene: TRBD2
clone size: NA
CDR3 protein: CSGSPGLAGGYQETQYF
CDR3 DNA: TGCAGCGGCTCACCCGGGCTAGCGGGGGGGTACCAAGAGACCCAGTACTTC

V gene: TRBV18
CDR3 length: 19
J gene: TRBJ1-6
D gene: TRBD1
clone size: NA
CDR3 protein: CASSPSGTGGTVYNSPLHF
CDR3 DNA: TGTGCCAGCTCACCAAGTGGGACAGGGGGGACGGTCTATAATTCACCCCTCCACTTT

V gene: TRBV5-1
CDR3 length: 11
J gene: TRBJ2-1
D gene: NA
clone size: once
CDR3 protein: CASSGGGEQFF
CDR3 DNA: TGCGCCAGCAGCGGGGGGGGCGAGCAGTTCTTC

V gene: TRBV5-4
CDR3 length: 16
J gene: TRBJ1-3
D gene: TRBD1
clone size: NA
CDR3 protein: CASSLDTGVGRNTIYF
CDR3 DNA: TGTGCCAGCAGCTTGGATACAGGGGTCGGGAGAAACACCATATATTTT

V gene: TRBV28
CDR3 length: 13
J gene: TRBJ1-3
D gene: NA
clone size: NA
CDR3 protein: CASSAAYRNTIYF
CDR3 DNA: TGTGCCAGCAGCGCGGCCTACCGAAACACCATATATTTT

V gene: TRBV7-3
CDR3 length: 11
J gene: TRBJ1-1
D gene: NA
clone size: once
CDR3 protein: CASSTGTEAFF
CDR3 DNA: TGTGCCAGCAGCACGGGAACTGAAGCTTTCTTT

V gene: TRBV4-1
CDR3 length: 15
J gene: TRBJ1-2
D gene: NA
clone size: NA
CDR3 protein: CASSQDVGETDGYTF
CDR3 DNA: TGCGCCAGCAGCCAAGATGTAGGGGAAACCGATGGCTACACCTTC

V gene: TRBV6-5
CDR3 length: 13
J gene: TRBJ2-2
D gene: TRBD1
clone size: NA
CDR3 protein: CASRTGVTGELFF
CDR3 DNA: TGTGCCAGCAGGACAGGGGTCACCGGGGAGCTGTTTTTT

V gene: TRBV5-1
CDR3 length: 17
J gene: TRBJ1-1
D gene: TRBD1
clone size: once
CDR3 protein: CASSPWGDRALNTEAFF
CDR3 DNA: TGCGCCAGCAGCCCATGGGGAGACAGGGCTTTGAACACTGAAGCTTTCTTT

V gene: TRBV25-1
CDR3 length: 14
J gene: TRBJ2-5
D gene: NA
clone size: NA
CDR3 protein: CASSDPSSVETQYF
CDR3 DNA: TGTGCCAGCAGTGACCCAAGTAGTGTGGAGACCCAGTACTTC

V gene: TRBV5-1
CDR3 length: 18
J gene: TRBJ2-3
D gene: NA
clone size: NA
CDR3 protein: CASSHPRGPRLISDTQYF
CDR3 DNA: TGCGCCAGCAGCCATCCCAGGGGACCGCGCCTCATTTCAGATACGCAGTATTTT

V gene: TRBV2
CDR3 length: 14
J gene: TRBJ1-1
D gene: NA
clone size: NA
CDR3 protein: CASSVSRGDTEAFF
CDR3 DNA: TGTGCCAGCAGTGTTTCCAGGGGAGACACTGAAGCTTTCTTT

V gene: TRBV4-1
CDR3 length: 19
J gene: TRBJ2-1
D gene: TRBD2
clone size: few
CDR3 protein: CASSQVSLSRGGRLNEQFF
CDR3 DNA: TGCGCCAGCAGCCAAGTGTCCCTCTCGCGGGGGGGCCGGTTGAATGAGCAGTTCTTC

V gene: TRBV4-1
CDR3 length: 15
J gene: TRBJ1-4
D gene: NA
clone size: NA
CDR3 protein: CASSLTHSTNEKLFF
CDR3 DNA: TGCGCCAGCAGCCTTACCCACTCAACTAATGAAAAACTGTTTTTT

V gene: TRBV7-2
CDR3 length: 12
J gene: TRBJ1-2
D gene: NA
clone size: NA
CDR3 protein: CASSPDTYGYTF
CDR3 DNA: TGTGCCAGCAGCCCGGACACGTATGGCTACACCTTC

V gene: TRBV9
CDR3 length: 16
J gene: TRBJ2-3
D gene: TRBD2
clone size: NA
CDR3 protein: CASSVAAGQVADTQYF
CDR3 DNA: TGTGCCAGCAGCGTAGCAGCGGGGCAGGTTGCAGATACGCAGTATTTT

V gene: TRBV5-1
CDR3 length: 14
J gene: TRBJ1-2
D gene: NA
clone size: NA
CDR3 protein: CASSYLQGNYGYTF
CDR3 DNA: TGCGCCAGCAGCTACCTCCAGGGCAACTATGGCTACACCTTC